The clone carrying this T cell receptor (beta chain) was picked up a small number of times. Both iRepertoire HTBI primers and Arm-PCR of CDR3 regions were used to build the TCR beta libraries. TCRdb recomputed calls from the multiplex PCR reads with MiXCR, one row per CDR3 protein. The profile covers 400,000 to 500,000 distinct CDR3 sequences, with about 15% appearing a single time and 16% taken by the ten largest. The data are from a study of regulatory T cells in long-lasting Graves disease. On the study more broadly: Newly diagnosed Graves' patients had under 3 months of antithyroid drugs.

This CDR3 is 14 amino acids long. Germline V lookup: CDR1 MDHEN, CDR2 SYDVKM. Losses at the gene ends were 10 bases for V and 4 bases for J; bases not matched to a gene: 10. Indicated time point: newly diagnosed GD, antithyroid drugs for less than 3 months. Extracted RNA from PBMCs served as the source of the TCR library. This sample also belongs to another study, concerning T cells in Graves' hyperthyroidism and ophthalmopathy. Per that paper: Classification by a 13 V-J model distinguished ophthalmopathy from stable hyperthyroidism.

The chain joins TRBV28 to TRBJ2-3, with 8 nucleotides matching TRBD2. The sequencing here drew on peripheral blood mononuclear cells (PBMCs), taken at new diagnosis, from a patient treated with antithyroid drugs. The TCR was taken from a woman aged 25 to 39 with Graves disease. CDR3 DNA: TGTGCCAACAGATCCCGGACTAGCCCAGATACGCAGTATTTT. Translated: CANRSRTSPDTQYF. The full variable domain, rest sourced from reference TRBV28 and TRBJ2-3, is DVKVTQSSRYLVKRTGEKVFLECVQDMDHENMFWYRQDPGLGLRLIYFSYDVKMKEKGDIPEGYSVSREKKERFSLILESASTNQTSMYLCANRSRTSPDTQYFGPGTRLTVL.